This entry lists 26 T cell receptor beta chains sequenced from one sample in a study of identical twins. TCRdb redid the calling of the 5' RACE reads with MiXCR, one entry per CDR3 protein. In the table there are roughly 280,000 distinct CDR3 sequences, more than 8% of which are singletons. Separately, the same data were catalogued under a study of yellow fever vaccine responses in identical twins.

Input material: CD8+ T cells sorted from blood. Receptors were obtained from a woman aged 18-30 years in good health.

The chain employs TRBV13 and TRBJ1-6; tentative D call: TRBD1 (5 bases). Trimming took off 4 bases at V and 7 bases at J, with 11 bases between the two ends. Germline V gene lookup returns CDR1 PRHDT and CDR2 FYEKMQ (reference sequence). The CDR3 sequence is 14 residues long. Here the CDR3 DNA reads TGTGCCAGCAGCTGGCAGGGAGACAATTCACCCCTCCACTTT. This codes for CASSWQGDNSPLHF.

The V gene is TRBV27, the J gene TRBJ2-7; possibly TRBD1 for D (5 bases). The CDR3 consists of 14 residues. Trimming pared 2 bases from V and 4 bases from J, leaving 12 bases between. Germline V gene sequence: CDR1 MNHEY, CDR2 SMNVEV (reference sequence). DNA of the CDR3: TGTGCCAGCAGTTTAAGGGGATTCCTTTACGAGCAGTACTTC. This gives the protein CASSLRGFLYEQYF.

This clonotype was seen at least ten times. CDR3 sequence (DNA): TGCAGCGTTGAAGAGACCGGAATCACTGAGCAGTACTTC. Translating it yields CSVEETGITEQYF. The chain combines TRBV29-1 with TRBJ2-7; D remains ambiguous. V was shortened by 0 bases and J by 7 bases, with 13 bases between the two germline ends. CDR3 length equals 13 residues. Germline V lookup: CDR1 SQVTM, CDR2 ANQGSEA.

This clonotype was seen many times. CDR3: CASSSRGGSHYEQYF. In DNA, the CDR3 is TGTGCCAGCAGCTCCCGAGGCGGGTCCCACTACGAGCAGTACTTC. The V and J genes are TRBV6-1 and TRBJ2-7, with D possibly TRBD2 on 5 matching bases. Per the germline V gene, CDR1 is MNHNS and CDR2 is SASEGT. V was trimmed by 6 bases and J by 3 bases, leaving 18 bases between them. This CDR3 region has 15 residues.

This clonotype has ten or more counts. The chain carries TRBV12-3 or TRBV12-4 and TRBJ2-2; D is possibly TRBD2 (6 bases). The CDR3 totals 15 residues. V dropped 3 bases and J dropped 3 bases, with 11 bases sitting between them. The CDR3 DNA is TGTGCCAGCAGTTTTTTGCGGGAAGACACCGGGGAGCTGTTTTTT. It translates to CASSFLREDTGELFF.

The chain is built from TRBV3-1 and TRBJ2-3; D unresolved. The V end was cut by 1 base, the J end by 2 bases, with 16 bases between. Germline V lookup: CDR1 LGHDT, CDR2 YNNKEL (reference sequence). The CDR3 has 17 amino acids. CDR3 amino acids: CASSQAPGRINTDTQYF. The DNA of the CDR3 is TGTGCCAGCAGCCAAGCCCCCGGGCGCATCAACACAGATACGCAGTATTTT.

The table lists this clonotype with many counts. The chain uses TRBV11-2 and TRBJ2-4; 10 positions match TRBD2. V gave up 5 bases and J gave up 3 bases; unmatched junction bases: 13. This CDR3 comprises 18 residues. Germline V CDR1 and CDR2: SGHAT, FQNNGV. The CDR3 here is CASSETSGYLLGKNIQYF. DNA of the CDR3: TGTGCCAGCAGCGAGACTAGCGGGTACCTATTAGGCAAAAACATTCAGTACTTC. Using reference TRBV11-2 and TRBJ2-4 for the parts outside the CDR3, the full variable domain is EAGVAQSPRYKIIEKRQSVAFWCNPISGHATLYWYQQILGQGPKLLIQFQNNGVVDDSQLPKDRFSAERLKGVDSTLKIQPAKLEDSAVYLCASSETSGYLLGKNIQYFGAGTRLSVL.

The sample holds a few counts of this clonotype. This chain links TRBV7-8 with TRBJ2-4; D possibly matches TRBD1 or TRBD2 (6 bases each). Germline V gene lookup returns CDR1 SGHVS and CDR2 FQNEAQ. Trimming removed 2 bases at V and 5 bases at J, with 16 bases between. The CDR3 length is 16 residues. The CDR3 sequence is CASSLRGTQEENIQYF. The CDR3 bases are TGTGCCAGCAGCTTAAGGGGGACTCAGGAAGAAAACATTCAGTACTTC.

This clonotype was counted a few times. As DNA, the CDR3 is TGTGCCAGCCCGTCCTACGCAACAGATACGCAGTATTTT. Translated, it gives CASPSYATDTQYF. This chain connects TRBV2 to TRBJ2-3; D is unresolved. CDR1 and CDR2 from the germline V gene are SNHLY and FYNNEI. The CDR3 extends over 13 amino acids. V was cut by 8 bases and J by 3 bases, with 12 bases left in between.

This chain joins TRBV19 and TRBJ2-1, with D hard to call. Germline V gives CDR1 LNHDA, CDR2 SQIVND (reference sequence). The CDR3 extends over 15 amino acids. Trimming took 5 bases from V and 5 from J, leaving 16 bases between them. The CDR3 reads CASSGLAAWNNEQFF. As DNA, the CDR3 is TGTGCCAGTAGTGGCCTCGCGGCTTGGAACAATGAGCAGTTCTTC.

The chain employs TRBV11-1 and TRBJ2-3, with 10 bases that match TRBD2. The CDR3 consists of 18 residues. The germline V gene encodes CDR1 SGHAT and CDR2 FQDESV (reference sequence). The ends lost 1 base at V and 0 bases at J; junction bases unmatched: 7. The CDR3: CASSLGASGRYSTDTQYF. The CDR3 coding sequence is TGTGCCAGCAGCTTAGGCGCTAGCGGGAGATATAGCACAGATACGCAGTATTTT.

This chain links TRBV7-8 with TRBJ2-1; no reliable D call. The CDR3 totals 16 residues. V lost 5 bases and J 0 bases, leaving 14 bases between the germline ends. Germline V gene data show CDR1 as SGHVS and CDR2 as FQNEAQ. CDR3 in amino acids: CASSLDWSISYNEQFF. In DNA, the CDR3 is TGTGCCAGCAGCCTAGACTGGTCGATCTCCTACAATGAGCAGTTCTTC.

This chain links TRBV5-1 with TRBJ2-1, with 10 bases identical to TRBD2. V lost 4 bases to trimming and J lost 2 bases; unmatched junction nucleotides: 6. The germline V gene encodes CDR1 SGHRS and CDR2 YFSETQ. The CDR3 is 16 amino acids. The DNA of the CDR3 is TGCGCCAGCAGCATAGCGGGGGGACCCCCCTACAATGAGCAGTTCTTC. It is translated as CASSIAGGPPYNEQFF.

This clonotype was picked up many times. The V gene is TRBV4-2, the J gene TRBJ2-1; 8 bases are shared with TRBD2. Germline V gives CDR1 LGHNA, CDR2 YNFKEQ. The CDR3 length is 16 residues. Trimming at V came to 0 bases and at J to 2 bases, leaving 3 bases not matched to a gene. The CDR3 DNA reads TGTGCCAGCAGCCAAGAGCGTAGCGGGACCTACAATGAGCAGTTCTTC. It is translated as CASSQERSGTYNEQFF.

This clonotype appeared many times. This chain links TRBV2 with TRBJ2-6; tentative D call: TRBD1 (5 bases). The germline gives CDR1 SNHLY, CDR2 FYNNEI. Trimming pared 5 bases from V and 0 bases from J, leaving 11 bases between. The CDR3 loop spans 16 amino acids. CDR3 sequence: CASSPHDSSGANVLTF. The CDR3 DNA follows: TGTGCCAGCAGTCCCCATGACAGCTCTGGGGCCAACGTCCTGACTTTC.

This clonotype has only a few counts. This sequence joins TRBV6-5 and TRBJ2-3; D perhaps matches TRBD1 (6 bases). Trimming shortened V by 6 bases and J by 1 base, and 14 bases separated the two germline ends. The CDR3 is made up of 15 amino acids. Per germline, CDR1 MNHEY and CDR2 SVGAGI. The CDR3 spells CASSHSTGGTDTQYF. In DNA form, the CDR3 reads TGTGCCAGCAGCCACTCGACAGGTGGCACAGATACGCAGTATTTT.

This clonotype appeared many times. The rearrangement joins TRBV27 to TRBJ2-5; D uncertain. In germline, CDR1 is MNHEY, CDR2 SMNVEV (reference sequence). V was pared by 10 bases and J by 2 bases, with 14 bases between. The CDR3 consists of 13 residues. This CDR3 is CATRQWEQETQYF. The CDR3 DNA reads TGTGCCACCAGACAATGGGAACAAGAGACCCAGTACTTC.

This clonotype was found a few times. This chain joins TRBV6-5 and TRBJ2-7; D may correspond to TRBD1 or TRBD2 (5 bases each). Per the germline V gene, CDR1 is MNHEY and CDR2 is SVGAGI. The CDR3 sequence is 15 residues long. The V gene lost 0 bases and the J gene lost 3 bases, with 12 bases spanning the gap. The chain's CDR3 is CASSYSSRGFYEQYF. The CDR3 nucleotides are TGTGCCAGCAGTTACTCGAGTCGGGGCTTCTACGAGCAGTACTTC.

This clonotype was recorded at least ten times. The J gene is TRBJ2-1, the V gene TRBV6-2 or TRBV6-3; TRBD2 might be the D (5 bases). V lost 9 bases to trimming and J lost 2 bases, with 14 bases between them. Germline assignment: CDR1 MNHEY and CDR2 SVGEGT. This CDR3 is 14 amino acids long. This CDR3 reads CASSLTGTYNEQFF. In DNA form, the CDR3 reads TGTGCCAGTTCGCTGACGGGGACCTACAATGAGCAGTTCTTC.

This clonotype was observed a few times. The genes are TRBV20-1 and TRBJ2-1; 16 positions match TRBD2. This CDR3 spans 16 amino acids. The junction had 3 bases not matched to a gene; V was cut back by 6 bases and J by 1 base. Germline CDR1 is DFQATT and CDR2 is SNEGSKA (reference sequence). DNA of the CDR3: TGCAGTGCGGGGACTAGCGGGAGGGGGTCCTACAATGAGCAGTTCTTC. Translating it yields CSAGTSGRGSYNEQFF.

This clonotype was counted many times. The chain employs TRBV27 and TRBJ2-7, with 10 bases lining up with TRBD1. This CDR3 region has 15 residues. V lost 5 bases, J lost 3 bases, and 7 bases stayed unmatched. Per germline, CDR1 MNHEY and CDR2 SMNVEV (reference sequence). CDR3 region: CASSPGQGVFYEQYF. CDR3 bases: TGTGCCAGCAGTCCCGGACAGGGGGTCTTCTACGAGCAGTACTTC.

The chain carries TRBV9 and TRBJ2-7, with D possibly being TRBD1 (6 bases). Per germline, CDR1 SGDLS and CDR2 YYNGEE. Trimming pared 3 bases from V and 6 bases from J, leaving 13 bases between. This CDR3 spans 13 amino acids. The CDR3 DNA reads as TGTGCCAGCAGCGGCGATACAGGGTTCGAGCAGTACTTC. The encoded protein is CASSGDTGFEQYF.

The V call is TRBV2, the J call TRBJ2-1; D not resolved. This CDR3 is built from 15 residues. The germline gives CDR1 SNHLY, CDR2 FYNNEI. V dropped 6 bases and J dropped 1 base, with 13 bases sitting between them. CDR3 in DNA: TGTGCCAGCAGCGGTCTAGTGAGATCCTACAATGAGCAGTTCTTC. Its translation is CASSGLVRSYNEQFF.

This clonotype has at least ten counts. The chain carries TRBV20-1 and TRBJ2-5, with TRBD2 as a possible D gene (5 bases). The ends were cut back, 1 base at V and 0 bases at J, with 6 bases in the middle. Germline CDR1 and CDR2: DFQATT and SNEGSKA (reference sequence). The CDR3 length is 13 residues. CDR3 in DNA: TGCAGTGCTAGAGGAGGGTACCAAGAGACCCAGTACTTC. This gives the protein CSARGGYQETQYF.

V and J are TRBV12-3 or TRBV12-4 and TRBJ2-4; TRBD2 is a possible D gene (5 bases). The germline V and J ends were trimmed by 6 bases and 0 bases, with 9 bases remaining between them. The CDR3 length is 14 residues. As DNA, the CDR3 is TGTGCCAGCAGCCGCGGGTTAGCCAAAAACATTCAGTACTTC. Encoded protein: CASSRGLAKNIQYF.

The chain recombines TRBV5-1 with TRBJ2-5; D possibly corresponds to TRBD2 (7 bases). Trimming cost V 0 bases and J 5 bases, with 11 bases left between them. This CDR3 is 14 amino acids long. The germline CDR1 and CDR2 sequences are SGHRS and YFSETQ. CDR3 amino acids: CASSLVQGGETQYF. CDR3 DNA: TGCGCCAGCAGCTTGGTACAGGGAGGGGAGACCCAGTACTTC.